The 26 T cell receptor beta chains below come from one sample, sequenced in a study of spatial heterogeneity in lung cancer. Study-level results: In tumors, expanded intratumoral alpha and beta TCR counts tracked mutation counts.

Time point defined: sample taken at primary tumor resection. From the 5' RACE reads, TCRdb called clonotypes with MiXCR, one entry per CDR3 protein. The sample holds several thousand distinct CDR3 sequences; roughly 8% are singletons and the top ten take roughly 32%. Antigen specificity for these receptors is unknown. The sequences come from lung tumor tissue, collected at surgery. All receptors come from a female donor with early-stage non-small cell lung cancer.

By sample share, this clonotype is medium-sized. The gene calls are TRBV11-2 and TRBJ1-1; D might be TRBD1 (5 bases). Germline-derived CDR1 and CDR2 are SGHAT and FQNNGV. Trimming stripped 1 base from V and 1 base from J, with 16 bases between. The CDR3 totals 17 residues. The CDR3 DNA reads TGTGCCAGCAGCTTAGCCAGGGAAAGTTTACGGAACACTGAAGCTTTCTTT. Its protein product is CASSLARESLRNTEAFF.

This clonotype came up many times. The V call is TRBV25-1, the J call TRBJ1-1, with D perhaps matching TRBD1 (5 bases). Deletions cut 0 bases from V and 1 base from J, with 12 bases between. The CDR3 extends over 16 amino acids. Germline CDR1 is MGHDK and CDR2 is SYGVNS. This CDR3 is CASSEYTGTRNTEAFF. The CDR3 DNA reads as TGTGCCAGCAGTGAATATACCGGGACCCGGAACACTGAAGCTTTCTTT.

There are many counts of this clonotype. The CDR3 here is CSAPQGGTWGNTIYF. Written as DNA, the CDR3 is TGCAGTGCGCCCCAGGGGGGCACTTGGGGAAACACCATATATTTT. The V and J genes are TRBV20-1 and TRBJ1-3; 7 positions match TRBD1. CDR3 length: 15 residues. Germline assignment: CDR1 DFQATT and CDR2 SNEGSKA (reference sequence). Unmatched junction bases numbered 12, after V lost 6 bases and J lost 4 bases.

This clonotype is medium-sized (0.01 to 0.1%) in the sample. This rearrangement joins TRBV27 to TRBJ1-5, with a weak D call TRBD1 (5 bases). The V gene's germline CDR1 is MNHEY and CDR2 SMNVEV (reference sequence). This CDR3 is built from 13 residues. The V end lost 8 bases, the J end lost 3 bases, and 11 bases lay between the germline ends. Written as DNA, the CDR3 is TGTGCCAGCGGGGCGAGGGACAATCAGCCCCAGCATTTT. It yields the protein CASGARDNQPQHF.

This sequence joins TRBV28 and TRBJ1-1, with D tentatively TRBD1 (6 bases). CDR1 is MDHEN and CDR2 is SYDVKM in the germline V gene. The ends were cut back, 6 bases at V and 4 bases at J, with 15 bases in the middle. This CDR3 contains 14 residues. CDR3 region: CASSQGRPVTEAFF. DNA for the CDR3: TGTGCCAGCAGCCAGGGGCGGCCCGTCACTGAAGCTTTCTTT.

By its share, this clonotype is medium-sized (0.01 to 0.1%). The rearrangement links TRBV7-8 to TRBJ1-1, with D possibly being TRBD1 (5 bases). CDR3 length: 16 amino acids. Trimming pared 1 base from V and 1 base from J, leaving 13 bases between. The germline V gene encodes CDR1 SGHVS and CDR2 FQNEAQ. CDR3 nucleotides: TGTGCCAGCAGCTTAGTCCGGGCAGGGCCGAACACTGAAGCTTTCTTT. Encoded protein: CASSLVRAGPNTEAFF.

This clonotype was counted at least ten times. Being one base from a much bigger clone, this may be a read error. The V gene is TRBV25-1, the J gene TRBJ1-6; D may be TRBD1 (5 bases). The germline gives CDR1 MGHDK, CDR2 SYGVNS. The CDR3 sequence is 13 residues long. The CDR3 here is CAGREIEGSPLHF. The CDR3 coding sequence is TGTGCCGGCAGAGAGATTGAGGGGTCACCCCTCCACTTT.

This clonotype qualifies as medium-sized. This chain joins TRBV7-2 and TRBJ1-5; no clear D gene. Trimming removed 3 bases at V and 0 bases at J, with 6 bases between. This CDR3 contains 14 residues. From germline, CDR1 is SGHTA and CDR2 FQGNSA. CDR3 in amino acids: CASSLSNSNQPQHF. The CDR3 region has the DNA TGTGCCAGCAGCTTGAGCAATAGCAATCAGCCCCAGCATTTT. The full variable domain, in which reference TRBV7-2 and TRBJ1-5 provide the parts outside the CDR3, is GAGVSQSPSNKVTEKGKDVELRCDPISGHTALYWYRQSLGQGLEFLIYFQGNSAPDKSGLPSDRFSAERTGGSVSTLTIQRTQQEDSAVYLCASSLSNSNQPQHFGDGTRLSIL.

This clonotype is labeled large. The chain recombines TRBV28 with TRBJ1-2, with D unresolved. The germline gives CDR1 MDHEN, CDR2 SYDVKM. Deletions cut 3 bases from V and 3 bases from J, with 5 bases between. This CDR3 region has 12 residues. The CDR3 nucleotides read TGTGCCAGCAGTTTCGGGTACTATGGCTACACCTTC. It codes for CASSFGYYGYTF.

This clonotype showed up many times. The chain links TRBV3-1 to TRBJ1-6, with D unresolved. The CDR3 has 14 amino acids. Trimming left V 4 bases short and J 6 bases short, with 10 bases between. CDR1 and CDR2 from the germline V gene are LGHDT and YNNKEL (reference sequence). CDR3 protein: CASSPPRPNSPLHF. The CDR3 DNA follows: TGTGCCAGCAGCCCCCCGAGGCCTAATTCACCCCTCCACTTT.

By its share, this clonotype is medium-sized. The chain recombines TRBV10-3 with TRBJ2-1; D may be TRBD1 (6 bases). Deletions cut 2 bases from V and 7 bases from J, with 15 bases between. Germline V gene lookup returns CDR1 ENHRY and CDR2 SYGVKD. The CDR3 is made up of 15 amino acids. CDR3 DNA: TGTGCCATCAGTGAGATAAAGGGGGAGAGGAATGAGCAGTTCTTC. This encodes CAISEIKGERNEQFF.

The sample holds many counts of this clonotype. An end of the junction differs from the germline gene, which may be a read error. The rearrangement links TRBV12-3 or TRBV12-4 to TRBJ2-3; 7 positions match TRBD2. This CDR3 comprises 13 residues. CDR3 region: CASSFEGLTIAGF. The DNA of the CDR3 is TGTGCCAGCAGTTTTGAGGGACTAACAATCGCGGGTTTT.

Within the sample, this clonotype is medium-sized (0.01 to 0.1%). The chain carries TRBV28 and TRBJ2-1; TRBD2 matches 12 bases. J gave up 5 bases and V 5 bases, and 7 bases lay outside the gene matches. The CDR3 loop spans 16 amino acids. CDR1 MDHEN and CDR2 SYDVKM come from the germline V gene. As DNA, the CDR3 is TGTGCCAGCAGTGCGCCGGGACTAGCGGGTGACAATGAGCAGTTCTTC. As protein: CASSAPGLAGDNEQFF.

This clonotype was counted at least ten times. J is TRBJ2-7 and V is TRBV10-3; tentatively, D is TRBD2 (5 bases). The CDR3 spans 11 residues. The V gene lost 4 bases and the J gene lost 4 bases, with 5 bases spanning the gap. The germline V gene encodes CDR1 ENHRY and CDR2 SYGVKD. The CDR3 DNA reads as TGTGCCATCAGTGGCGGGTACGAGCAGTACTTC. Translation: CAISGGYEQYF.

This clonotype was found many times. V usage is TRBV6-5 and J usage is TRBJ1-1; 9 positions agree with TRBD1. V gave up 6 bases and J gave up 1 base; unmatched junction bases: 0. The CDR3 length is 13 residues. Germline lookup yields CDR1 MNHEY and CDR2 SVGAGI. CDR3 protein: CASRQGANTEAFF. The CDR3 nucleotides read TGTGCCAGCAGACAGGGGGCGAACACTGAAGCTTTCTTT.

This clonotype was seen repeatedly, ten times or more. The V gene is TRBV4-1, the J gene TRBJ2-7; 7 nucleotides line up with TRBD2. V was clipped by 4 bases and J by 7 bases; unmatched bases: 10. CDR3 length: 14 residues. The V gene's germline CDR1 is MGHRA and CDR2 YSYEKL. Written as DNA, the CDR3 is TGCGCCAGCAGCCCCGAAGGGAGGGCGGGTGAGCAGTACGTC. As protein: CASSPEGRAGEQYV.

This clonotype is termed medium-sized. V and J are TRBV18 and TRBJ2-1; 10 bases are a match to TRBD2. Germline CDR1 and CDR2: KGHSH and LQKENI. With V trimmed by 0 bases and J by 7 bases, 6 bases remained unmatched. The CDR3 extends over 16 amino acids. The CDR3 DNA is TGTGCCAGCTCACCACCCAGCGGGGGGGGGATTAATGAGCAGTTCTTC. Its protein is CASSPPSGGGINEQFF.

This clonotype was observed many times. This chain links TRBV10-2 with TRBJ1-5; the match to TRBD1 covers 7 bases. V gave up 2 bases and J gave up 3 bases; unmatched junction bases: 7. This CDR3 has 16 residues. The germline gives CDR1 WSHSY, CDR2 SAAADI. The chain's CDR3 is CASSEVYRGLNQPQHF. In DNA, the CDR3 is TGCGCCAGCAGTGAGGTATACAGGGGACTCAATCAGCCCCAGCATTTT.

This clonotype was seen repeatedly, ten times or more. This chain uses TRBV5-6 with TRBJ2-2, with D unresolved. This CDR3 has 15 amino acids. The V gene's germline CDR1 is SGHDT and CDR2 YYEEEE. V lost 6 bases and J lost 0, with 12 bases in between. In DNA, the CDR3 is TGTGCCAGCATCCCGGGCCCAGCGAACACCGGGGAGCTGTTTTTT. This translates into CASIPGPANTGELFF.

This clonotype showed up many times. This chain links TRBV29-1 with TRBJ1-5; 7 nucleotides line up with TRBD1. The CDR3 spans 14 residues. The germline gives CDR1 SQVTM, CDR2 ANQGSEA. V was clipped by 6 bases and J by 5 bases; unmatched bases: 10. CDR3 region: CSVASGGVDQPQHF. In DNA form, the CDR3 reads TGCAGCGTCGCTTCAGGGGGGGTAGATCAGCCCCAGCATTTT.

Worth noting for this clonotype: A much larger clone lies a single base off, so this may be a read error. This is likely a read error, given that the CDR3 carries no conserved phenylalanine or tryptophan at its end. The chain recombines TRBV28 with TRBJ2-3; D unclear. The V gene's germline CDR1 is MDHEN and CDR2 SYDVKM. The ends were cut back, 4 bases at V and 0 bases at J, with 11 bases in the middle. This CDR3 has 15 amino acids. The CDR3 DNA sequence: TGTGCCAGCAGTTACCCTGGCCCCAGCACAGATACGCAGTATTCT. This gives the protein CASSYPGPSTDTQYS.

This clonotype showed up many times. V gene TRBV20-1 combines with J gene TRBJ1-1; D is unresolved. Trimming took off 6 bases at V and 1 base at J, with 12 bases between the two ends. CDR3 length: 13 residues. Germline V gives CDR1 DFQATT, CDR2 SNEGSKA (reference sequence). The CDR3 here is CSAQTVSNTEAFF. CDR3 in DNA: TGCAGTGCGCAAACTGTGTCGAACACTGAAGCTTTCTTT.

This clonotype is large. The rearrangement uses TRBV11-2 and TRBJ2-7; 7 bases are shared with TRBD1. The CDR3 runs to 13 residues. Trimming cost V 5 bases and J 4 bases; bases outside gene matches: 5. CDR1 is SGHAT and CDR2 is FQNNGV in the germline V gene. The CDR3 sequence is CASSLPGQYEQYF. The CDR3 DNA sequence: TGTGCCAGCAGCCTCCCGGGACAGTACGAGCAGTACTTC.

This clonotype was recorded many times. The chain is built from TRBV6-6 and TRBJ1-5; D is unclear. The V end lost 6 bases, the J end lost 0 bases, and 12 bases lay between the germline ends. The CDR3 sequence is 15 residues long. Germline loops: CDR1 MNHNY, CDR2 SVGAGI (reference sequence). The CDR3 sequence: CASRSSETSNQPQHF. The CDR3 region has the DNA TGTGCCAGCAGATCCTCAGAAACTAGCAATCAGCCCCAGCATTTT.

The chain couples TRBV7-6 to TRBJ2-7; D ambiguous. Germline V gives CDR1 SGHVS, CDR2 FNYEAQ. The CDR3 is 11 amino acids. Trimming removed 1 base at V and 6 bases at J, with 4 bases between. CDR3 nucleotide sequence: TGTGCCAGCAGCTTAGACCGCGAGCAGTACTTC. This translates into CASSLDREQYF.

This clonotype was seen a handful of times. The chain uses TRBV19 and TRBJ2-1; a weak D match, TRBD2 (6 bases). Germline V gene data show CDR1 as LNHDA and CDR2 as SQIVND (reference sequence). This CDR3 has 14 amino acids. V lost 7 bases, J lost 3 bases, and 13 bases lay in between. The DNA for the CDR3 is TGTGCCAGTACCATTGGAGGGAGCTACAATGAGCAGTTCTTC. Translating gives CASTIGGSYNEQFF.